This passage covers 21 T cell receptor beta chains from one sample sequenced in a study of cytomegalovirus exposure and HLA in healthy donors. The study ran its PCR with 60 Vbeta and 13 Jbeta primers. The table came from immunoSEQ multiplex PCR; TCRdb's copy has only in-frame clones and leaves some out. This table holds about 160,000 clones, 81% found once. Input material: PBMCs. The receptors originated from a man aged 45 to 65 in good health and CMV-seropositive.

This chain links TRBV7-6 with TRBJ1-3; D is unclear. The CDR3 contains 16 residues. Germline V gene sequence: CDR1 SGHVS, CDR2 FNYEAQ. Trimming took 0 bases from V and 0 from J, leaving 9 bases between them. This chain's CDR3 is CASSLAQVGSGNTIYF. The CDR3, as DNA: TGTGCCAGCAGCTTAGCCCAGGTGGGCTCTGGAAACACCATATATTTT.

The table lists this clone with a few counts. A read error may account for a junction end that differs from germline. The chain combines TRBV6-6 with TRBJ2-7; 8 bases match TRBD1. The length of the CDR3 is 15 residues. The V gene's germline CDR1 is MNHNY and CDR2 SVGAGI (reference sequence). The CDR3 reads CASSDQQGAKYVQYF. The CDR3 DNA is TGTGCCAGCAGCGACCAGCAGGGGGCGAAATACGTGCAGTACTTC.

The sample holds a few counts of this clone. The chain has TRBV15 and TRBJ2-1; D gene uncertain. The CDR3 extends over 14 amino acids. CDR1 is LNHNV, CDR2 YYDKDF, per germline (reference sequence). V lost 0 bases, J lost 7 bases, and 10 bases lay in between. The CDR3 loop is CATSRDQGRNEQFF. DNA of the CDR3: TGTGCCACCAGCAGAGATCAAGGCAGGAATGAGCAGTTCTTC.

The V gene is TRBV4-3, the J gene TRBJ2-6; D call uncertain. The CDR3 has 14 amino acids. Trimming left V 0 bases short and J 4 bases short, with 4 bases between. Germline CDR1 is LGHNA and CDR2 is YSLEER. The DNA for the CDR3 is TGCGCCAGCAGCCAAGATCCAGGGGCCAACGTCCTGACTTTC. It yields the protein CASSQDPGANVLTF.

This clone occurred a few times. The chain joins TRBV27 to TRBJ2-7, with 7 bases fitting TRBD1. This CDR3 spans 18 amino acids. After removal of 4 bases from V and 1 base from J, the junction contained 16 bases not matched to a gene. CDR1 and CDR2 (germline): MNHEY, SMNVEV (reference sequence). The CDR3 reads CASSSSGTESLLSYEQYF. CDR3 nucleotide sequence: TGTGCCAGCAGTTCATCCGGGACAGAGAGCCTTCTATCCTACGAGCAGTACTTC.

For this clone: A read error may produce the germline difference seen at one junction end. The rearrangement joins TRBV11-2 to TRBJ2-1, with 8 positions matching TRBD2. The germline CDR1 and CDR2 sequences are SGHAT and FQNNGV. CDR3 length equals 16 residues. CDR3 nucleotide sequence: TGTGCCAGCAGTTTAGTGGCGGGAGGAATATACAATGAGCAGTTCTTC. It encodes CASSLVAGGIYNEQFF.

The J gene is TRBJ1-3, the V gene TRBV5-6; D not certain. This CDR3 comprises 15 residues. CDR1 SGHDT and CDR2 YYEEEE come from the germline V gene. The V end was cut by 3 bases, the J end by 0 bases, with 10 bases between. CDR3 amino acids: CASSSPIGSGNTIYF. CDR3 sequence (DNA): TGTGCCAGCAGCTCCCCGATCGGCTCTGGAAACACCATATATTTT.

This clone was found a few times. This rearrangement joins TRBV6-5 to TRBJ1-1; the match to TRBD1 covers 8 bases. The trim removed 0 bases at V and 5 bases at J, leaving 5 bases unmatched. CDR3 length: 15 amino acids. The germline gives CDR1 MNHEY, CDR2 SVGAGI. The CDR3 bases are TGTGCCAGCAGTTACTCGAGACAGGGGCAAACTGAAGCTTTCTTT. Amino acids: CASSYSRQGQTEAFF.

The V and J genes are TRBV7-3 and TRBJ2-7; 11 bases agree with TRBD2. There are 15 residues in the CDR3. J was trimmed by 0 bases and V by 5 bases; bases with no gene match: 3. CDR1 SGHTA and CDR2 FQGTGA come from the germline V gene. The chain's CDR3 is CASSIAGGPSYEQYF. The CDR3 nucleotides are TGTGCCAGCAGCATAGCGGGAGGGCCCTCCTACGAGCAGTACTTC.

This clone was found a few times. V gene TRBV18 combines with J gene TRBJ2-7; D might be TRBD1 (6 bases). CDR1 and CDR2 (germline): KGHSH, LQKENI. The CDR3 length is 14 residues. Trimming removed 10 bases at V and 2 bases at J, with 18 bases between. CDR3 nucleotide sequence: TGTGCCACCTCTCAGGCCTCAGGGGCCTACGAGCAGTACTTC. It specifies CATSQASGAYEQYF.

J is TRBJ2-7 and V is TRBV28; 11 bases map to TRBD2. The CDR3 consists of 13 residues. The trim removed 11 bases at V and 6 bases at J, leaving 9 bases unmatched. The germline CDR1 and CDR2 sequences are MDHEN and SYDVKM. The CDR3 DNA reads TGTGCCCTCGGGCCTAGCGGGAGGCGCGAGCAGTACTTC. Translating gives CALGPSGRREQYF.

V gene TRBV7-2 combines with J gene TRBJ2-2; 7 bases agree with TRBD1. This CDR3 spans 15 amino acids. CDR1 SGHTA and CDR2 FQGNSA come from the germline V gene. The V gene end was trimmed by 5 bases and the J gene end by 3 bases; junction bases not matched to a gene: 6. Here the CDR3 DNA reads TGTGCCAGCAGCACCGACAGGGTTCACACCGGGGAGCTGTTTTTT. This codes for CASSTDRVHTGELFF.

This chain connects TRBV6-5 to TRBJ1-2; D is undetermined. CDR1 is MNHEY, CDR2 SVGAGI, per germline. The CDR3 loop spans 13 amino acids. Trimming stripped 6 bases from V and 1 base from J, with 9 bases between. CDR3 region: CASSPNLNYGYTF. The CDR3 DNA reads TGTGCCAGCAGCCCTAATCTTAACTATGGCTACACCTTC.

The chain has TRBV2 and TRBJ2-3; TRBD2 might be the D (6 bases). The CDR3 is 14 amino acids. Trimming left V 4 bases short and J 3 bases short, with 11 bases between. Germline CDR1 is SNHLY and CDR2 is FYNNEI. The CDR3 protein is CASSARGRTDTQYF. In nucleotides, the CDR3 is TGTGCCAGCAGTGCGCGGGGCAGGACAGATACGCAGTATTTT.

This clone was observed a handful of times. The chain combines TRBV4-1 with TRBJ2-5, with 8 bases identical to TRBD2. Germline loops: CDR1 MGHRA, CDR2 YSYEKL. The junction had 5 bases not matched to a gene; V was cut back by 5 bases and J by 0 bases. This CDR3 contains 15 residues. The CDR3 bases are TGCGCCAGCAGCTTTAGCGGGACTAACCAAGAGACCCAGTACTTC. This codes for CASSFSGTNQETQYF.

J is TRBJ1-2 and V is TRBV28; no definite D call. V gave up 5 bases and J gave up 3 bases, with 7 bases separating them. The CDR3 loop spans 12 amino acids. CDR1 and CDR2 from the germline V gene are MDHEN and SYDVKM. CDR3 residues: CASSGRDYGYTF. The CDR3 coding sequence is TGTGCCAGCAGTGGGAGGGACTATGGCTACACCTTC.

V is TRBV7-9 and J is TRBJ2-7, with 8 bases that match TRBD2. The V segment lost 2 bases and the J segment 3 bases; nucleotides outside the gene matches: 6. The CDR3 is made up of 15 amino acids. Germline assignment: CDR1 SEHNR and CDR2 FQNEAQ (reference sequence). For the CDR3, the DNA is TGTGCCAGCAGCTTAAATAGCGGGGCAGGCTACGAGCAGTACTTC. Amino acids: CASSLNSGAGYEQYF. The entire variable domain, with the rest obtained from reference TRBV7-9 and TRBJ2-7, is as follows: DTGVSQNPRHKITKRGQNVTFRCDPISEHNRLYWYRQTLGQGPEFLTYFQNEAQLEKSRLLSDRFSAERPKGSFSTLEIQRTEQGDSAMYLCASSLNSGAGYEQYFGPGTRLTVT.

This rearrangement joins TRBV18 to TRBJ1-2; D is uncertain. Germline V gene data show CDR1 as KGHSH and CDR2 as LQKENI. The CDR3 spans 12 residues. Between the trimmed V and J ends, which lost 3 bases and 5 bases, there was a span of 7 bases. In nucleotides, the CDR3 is TGTGCCAGCTCACCCTACGTGTATGGCTACACCTTC. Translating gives CASSPYVYGYTF.

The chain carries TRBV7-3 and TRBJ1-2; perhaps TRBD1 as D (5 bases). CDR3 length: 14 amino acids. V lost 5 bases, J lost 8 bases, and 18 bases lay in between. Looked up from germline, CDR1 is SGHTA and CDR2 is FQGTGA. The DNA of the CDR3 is TGTGCCAGCAGCCTAAACCCGGGACTGGGGGGCTACACCTTC. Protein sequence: CASSLNPGLGGYTF.

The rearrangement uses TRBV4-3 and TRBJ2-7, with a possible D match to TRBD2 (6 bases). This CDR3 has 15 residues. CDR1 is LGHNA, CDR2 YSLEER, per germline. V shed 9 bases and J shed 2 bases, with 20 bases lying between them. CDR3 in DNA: TGCGCCAGACGTCTGTTCCGGGAGAGGGCCTACGAGCAGTACTTC. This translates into CARRLFRERAYEQYF.

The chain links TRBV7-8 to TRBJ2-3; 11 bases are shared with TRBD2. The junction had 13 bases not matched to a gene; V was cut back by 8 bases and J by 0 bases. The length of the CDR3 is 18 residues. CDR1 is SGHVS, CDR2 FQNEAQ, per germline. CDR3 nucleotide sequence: TGTGCCAGCGTCGGGACTAGCGGAAGACATGCTAGCACAGATACGCAGTATTTT. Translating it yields CASVGTSGRHASTDTQYF.